This T cell receptor (beta chain) was recorded in a study of OX40 agonist ivuxolimab in advanced cancers. Study overall: From roughly 20 to 85 years was the age range, with a mean of approximately 63 years, and about 83% were male.

The V end lost 2 bases, the J end lost 1 base, and 14 bases lay between the germline ends. The CDR3 runs to 16 residues. Data came from immunoSEQ multiplex PCR; TCRdb stores just in-frame clones and leaves some out. The table has more than 75,000 clones, around four fifths seen once. This clone was seen ten or more times. The sequences come from CD4+ or CD8+ T cells sorted from blood, collected in a trial of the OX40 agonist ivuxolimab. The source is an adult with an advanced solid tumor such as melanoma, head and neck, liver or kidney cancer. The chain links TRBV6-7 to TRBJ1-1; D is ambiguous. TRBV6-7 is given ORF status, its function remaining uncertain. The CDR3 DNA is TGTGCCAGCAGTTACGGAAGGGAGGGATCGAACACTGAAGCTTTCTTT. Translated: CASSYGREGSNTEAFF.